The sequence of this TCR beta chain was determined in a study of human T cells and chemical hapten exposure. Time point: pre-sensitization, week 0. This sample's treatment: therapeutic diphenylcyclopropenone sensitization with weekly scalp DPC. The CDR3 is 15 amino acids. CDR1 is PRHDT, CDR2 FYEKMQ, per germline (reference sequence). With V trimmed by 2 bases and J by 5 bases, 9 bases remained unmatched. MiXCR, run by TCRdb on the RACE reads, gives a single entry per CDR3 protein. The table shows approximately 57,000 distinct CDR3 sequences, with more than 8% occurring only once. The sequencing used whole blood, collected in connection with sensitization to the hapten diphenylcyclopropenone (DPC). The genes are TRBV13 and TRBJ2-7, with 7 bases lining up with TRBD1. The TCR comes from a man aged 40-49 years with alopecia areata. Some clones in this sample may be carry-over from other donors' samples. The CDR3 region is CASSLRSTGSHEQYF. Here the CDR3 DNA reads TGTGCCAGCAGCTTACGATCGACAGGGTCCCACGAGCAGTACTTC.